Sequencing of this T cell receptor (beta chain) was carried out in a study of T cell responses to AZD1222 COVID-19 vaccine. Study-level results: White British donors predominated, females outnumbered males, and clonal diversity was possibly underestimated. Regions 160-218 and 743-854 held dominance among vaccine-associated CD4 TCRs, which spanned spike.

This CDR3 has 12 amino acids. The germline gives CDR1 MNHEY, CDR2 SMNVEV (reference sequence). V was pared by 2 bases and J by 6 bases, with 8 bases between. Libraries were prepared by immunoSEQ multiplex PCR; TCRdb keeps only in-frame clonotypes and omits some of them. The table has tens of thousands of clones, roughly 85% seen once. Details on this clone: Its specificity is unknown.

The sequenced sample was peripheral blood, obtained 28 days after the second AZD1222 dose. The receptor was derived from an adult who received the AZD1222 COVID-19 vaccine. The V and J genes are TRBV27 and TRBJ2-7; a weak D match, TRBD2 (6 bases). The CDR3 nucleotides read TGTGCCAGCAGTTTAGGCGGGGCCGAGCAGTACTTC. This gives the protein CASSLGGAEQYF.